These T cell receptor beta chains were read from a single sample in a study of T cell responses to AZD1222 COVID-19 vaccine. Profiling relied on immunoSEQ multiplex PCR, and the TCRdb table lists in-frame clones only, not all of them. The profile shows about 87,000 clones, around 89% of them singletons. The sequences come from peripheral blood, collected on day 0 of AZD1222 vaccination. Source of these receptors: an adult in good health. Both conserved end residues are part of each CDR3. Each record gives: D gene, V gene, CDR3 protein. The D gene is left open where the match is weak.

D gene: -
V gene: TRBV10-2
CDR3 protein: CASSVERLNTEAFF

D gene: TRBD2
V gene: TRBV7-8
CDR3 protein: CASSSTSGGGTDTQYF

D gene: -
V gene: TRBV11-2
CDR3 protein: CASSLVGDRGEKLFF

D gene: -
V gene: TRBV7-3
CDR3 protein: CASGSGSPGTGELFF

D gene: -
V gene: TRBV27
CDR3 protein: CASSLIRDEKLFF

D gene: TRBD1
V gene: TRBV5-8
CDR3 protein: CASSPFRTGAFNQPQHF

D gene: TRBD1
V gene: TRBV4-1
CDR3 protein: CASSLTGVGSSNQPQHF

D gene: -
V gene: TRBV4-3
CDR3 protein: CASISGALNHSNQPQHF

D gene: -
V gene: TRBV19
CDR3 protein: CASSIEGPDTQYF

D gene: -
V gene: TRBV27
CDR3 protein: CASGGGGSPSQLAYEQYF

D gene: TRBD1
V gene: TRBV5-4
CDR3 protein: CASSLDRVNEAFF

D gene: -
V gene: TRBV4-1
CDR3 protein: CASSQWTNYGYTF

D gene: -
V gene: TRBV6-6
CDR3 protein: CASSNPAGSNYGYTF

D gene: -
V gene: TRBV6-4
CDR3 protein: CASSESGHLRGNTIYF

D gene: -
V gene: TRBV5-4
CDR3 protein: CASSLDRINYGYTF

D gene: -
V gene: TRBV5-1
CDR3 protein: CASKGDQRPRDTQYF

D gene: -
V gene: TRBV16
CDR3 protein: CASSPPGAVDYGYTF

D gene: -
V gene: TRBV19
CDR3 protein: CASSSWVAASYGYTF

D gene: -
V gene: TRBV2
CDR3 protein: CASSGSAGWGETQYF

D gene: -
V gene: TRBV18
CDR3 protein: CASSPPHQGRDGTQYF

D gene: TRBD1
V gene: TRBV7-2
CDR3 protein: CASSPDRGANYGYTF

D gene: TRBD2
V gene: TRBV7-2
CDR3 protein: CASSLGGLAGRETQYF

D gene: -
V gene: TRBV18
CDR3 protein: CASRFLGDTEAFF

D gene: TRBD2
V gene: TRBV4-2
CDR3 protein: CASSQDGTSPYNEQFF

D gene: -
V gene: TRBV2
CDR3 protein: CASSEQAVGAGNTIYF

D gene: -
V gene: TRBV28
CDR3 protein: CASSAGNF

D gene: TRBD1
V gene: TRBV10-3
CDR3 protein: CATGGRTNQPQHF

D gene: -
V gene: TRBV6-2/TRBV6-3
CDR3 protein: CASSYSGRGRGDEQFF

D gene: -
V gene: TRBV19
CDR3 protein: CASRKTGSTDTQYF

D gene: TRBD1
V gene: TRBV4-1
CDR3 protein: CASSVHGTGASSSYNEQFF

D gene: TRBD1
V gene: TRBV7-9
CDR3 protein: CASSSRHRGREAEAFF

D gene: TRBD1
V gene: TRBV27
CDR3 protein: CASSLGSGQYNSPLHF

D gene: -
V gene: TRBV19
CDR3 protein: CASHGPSPGYTF

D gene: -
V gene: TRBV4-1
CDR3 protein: CASSQAQAGEAFF

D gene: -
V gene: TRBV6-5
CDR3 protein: CASSYSTDDYEQYF

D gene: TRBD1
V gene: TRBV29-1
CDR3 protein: CSVVTGGYEQYF

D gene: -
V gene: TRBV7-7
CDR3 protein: CASSTGGGETQYF

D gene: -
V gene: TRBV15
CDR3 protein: CATGLIEGYEQYF

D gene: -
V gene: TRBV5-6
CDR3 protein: CASSLGTGAGYTF

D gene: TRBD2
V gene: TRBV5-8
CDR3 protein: CASSPQAGGPKGTQYF

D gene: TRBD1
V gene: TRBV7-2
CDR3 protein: CASSFWQGARGYTF

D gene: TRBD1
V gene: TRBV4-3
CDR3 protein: CASSHRQGAPYEQYF

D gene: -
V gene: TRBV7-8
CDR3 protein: CASSPSGGFQETQYF